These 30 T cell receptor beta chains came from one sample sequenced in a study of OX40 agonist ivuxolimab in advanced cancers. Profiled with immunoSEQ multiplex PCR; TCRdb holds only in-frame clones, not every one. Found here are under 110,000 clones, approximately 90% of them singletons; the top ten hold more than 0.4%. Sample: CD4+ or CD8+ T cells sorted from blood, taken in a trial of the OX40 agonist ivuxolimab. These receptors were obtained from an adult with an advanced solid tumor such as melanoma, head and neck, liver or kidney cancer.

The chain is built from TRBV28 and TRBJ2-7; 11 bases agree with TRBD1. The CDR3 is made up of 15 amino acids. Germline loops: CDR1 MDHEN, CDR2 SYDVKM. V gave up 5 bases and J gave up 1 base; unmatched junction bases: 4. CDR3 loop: CASSPGTGGSYEQYF. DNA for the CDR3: TGTGCCAGCAGTCCCGGGACAGGGGGGTCCTACGAGCAGTACTTC. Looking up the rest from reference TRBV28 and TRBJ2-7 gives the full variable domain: DVKVTQSSRYLVKRTGEKVFLECVQDMDHENMFWYRQDPGLGLRLIYFSYDVKMKEKGDIPEGYSVSREKKERFSLILESASTNQTSMYLCASSPGTGGSYEQYFGPGTRLTVT.

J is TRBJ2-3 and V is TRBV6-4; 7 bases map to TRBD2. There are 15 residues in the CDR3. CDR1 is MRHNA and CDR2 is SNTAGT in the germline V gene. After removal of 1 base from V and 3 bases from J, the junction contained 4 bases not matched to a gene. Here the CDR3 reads CASSDWGGRTDTQYF. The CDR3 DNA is TGTGCCAGCAGTGACTGGGGAGGGAGAACAGATACGCAGTATTTT.

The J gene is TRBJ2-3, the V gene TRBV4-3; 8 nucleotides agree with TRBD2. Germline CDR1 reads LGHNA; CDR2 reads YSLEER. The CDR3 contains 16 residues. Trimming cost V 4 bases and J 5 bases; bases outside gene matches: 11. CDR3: CASSRNLAGGGDTQYF. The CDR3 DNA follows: TGCGCCAGCAGCCGAAACCTAGCGGGTGGGGGAGATACGCAGTATTTT.

The CDR3 reads CASRVVEAGTGELFF. As DNA, the CDR3 is TGTGCCAGCAGGGTGGTGGAAGCGGGTACCGGGGAGCTGTTTTTT. The chain recombines TRBV6-5 with TRBJ2-2, with a possible D match to TRBD2 (6 bases). The germline CDR1 and CDR2 sequences are MNHEY and SVGAGI. Trimming took off 6 bases at V and 5 bases at J, with 16 bases between the two ends. The CDR3 runs 15 residues.

Written as DNA, the CDR3 is TGTGCCAGCAGAGTAAACAGGGGAGGAGATACGCAGTATTTT. Residues: CASRVNRGGDTQYF. The chain joins TRBV6-5 to TRBJ2-3; perhaps TRBD1 as D (7 bases). Germline CDR1 MNHEY, CDR2 SVGAGI. This CDR3 is built from 14 residues. V was shortened by 6 bases and J by 5 bases, with 15 bases between the two germline ends.

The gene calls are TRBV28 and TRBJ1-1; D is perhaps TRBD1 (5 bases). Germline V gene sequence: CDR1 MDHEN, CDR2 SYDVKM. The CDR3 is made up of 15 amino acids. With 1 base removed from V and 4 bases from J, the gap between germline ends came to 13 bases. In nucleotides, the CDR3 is TGTGCCAGCAGTTTATCTGGGGGGGTGAGCACTGAAGCTTTCTTT. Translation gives CASSLSGGVSTEAFF.

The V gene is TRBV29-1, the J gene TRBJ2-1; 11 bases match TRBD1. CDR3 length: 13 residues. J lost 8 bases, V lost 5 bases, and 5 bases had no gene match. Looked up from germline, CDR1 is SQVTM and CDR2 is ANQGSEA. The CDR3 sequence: CSVLGQGADEQFF. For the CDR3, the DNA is TGCAGCGTTCTCGGACAGGGGGCTGATGAGCAGTTCTTC.

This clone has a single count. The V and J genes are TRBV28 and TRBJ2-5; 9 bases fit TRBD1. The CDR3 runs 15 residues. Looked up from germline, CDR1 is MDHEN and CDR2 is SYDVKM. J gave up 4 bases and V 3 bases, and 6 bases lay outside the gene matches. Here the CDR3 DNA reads TGTGCCAGCAGTTTTTGGGGACAGGGATCAGAGACCCAGTACTTC. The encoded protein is CASSFWGQGSETQYF.

The CDR3 DNA follows: TGTGCCAGCTCCCAGGGACAGGGCAAGGCTGGAAACACCATATATTTT. It translates to CASSQGQGKAGNTIYF. The chain combines TRBV18 with TRBJ1-3; 9 nucleotides line up with TRBD1. V lost 6 bases and J lost 2; bases outside the gene matches: 8. The V gene's germline CDR1 is KGHSH and CDR2 LQKENI. The CDR3 has 16 residues.

The CDR3: CATSTTYEQYF. CDR3 in DNA: TGTGCCACCAGCACTACCTACGAGCAGTACTTC. The chain has TRBV15 and TRBJ2-7; no clear D gene. CDR3 size: 11 residues. Between the trimmed V and J ends, which lost 4 bases and 2 bases, there was a span of 3 bases. CDR1 is LNHNV, CDR2 YYDKDF, per germline (reference sequence).

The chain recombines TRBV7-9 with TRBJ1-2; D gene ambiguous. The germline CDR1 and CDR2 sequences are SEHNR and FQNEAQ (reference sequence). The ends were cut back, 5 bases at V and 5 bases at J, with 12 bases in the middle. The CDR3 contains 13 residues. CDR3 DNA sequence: TGTGCCAGCAGCCCGGACTCGATTTATGGCTACACCTTC. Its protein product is CASSPDSIYGYTF. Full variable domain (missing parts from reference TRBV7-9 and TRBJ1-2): DTGVSQNPRHKITKRGQNVTFRCDPISEHNRLYWYRQTLGQGPEFLTYFQNEAQLEKSRLLSDRFSAERPKGSFSTLEIQRTEQGDSAMYLCASSPDSIYGYTFGSGTRLTVV.

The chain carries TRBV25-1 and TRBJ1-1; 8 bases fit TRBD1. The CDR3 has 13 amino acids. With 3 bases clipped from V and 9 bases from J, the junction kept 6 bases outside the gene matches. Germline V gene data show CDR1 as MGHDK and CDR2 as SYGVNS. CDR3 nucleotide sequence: TGTGCCAGCAGTGAGGCAGGGGGCGTCAAAGCTTTCTTT. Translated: CASSEAGGVKAFF. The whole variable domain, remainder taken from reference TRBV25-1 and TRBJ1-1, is EADIYQTPRYLVIGTGKKITLECSQTMGHDKMYWYQQDPGMELHLIHYSYGVNSTEKGDLSSESTVSRIRTEHFPLTLESARPSHTSQYLCASSEAGGVKAFFGQGTRLTVV.

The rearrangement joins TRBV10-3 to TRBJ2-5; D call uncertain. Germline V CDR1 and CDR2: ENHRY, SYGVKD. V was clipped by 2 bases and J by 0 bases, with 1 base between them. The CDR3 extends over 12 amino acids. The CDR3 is CAISEDQETQYF. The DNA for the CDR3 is TGTGCCATCAGTGAGGACCAAGAGACCCAGTACTTC.

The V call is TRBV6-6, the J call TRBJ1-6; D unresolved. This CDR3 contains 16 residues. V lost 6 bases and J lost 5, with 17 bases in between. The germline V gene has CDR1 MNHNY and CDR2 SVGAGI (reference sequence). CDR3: CASRGFGGSDNSPLHF. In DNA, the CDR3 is TGTGCCAGCAGAGGATTCGGAGGTTCGGATAATTCACCCCTCCACTTT.

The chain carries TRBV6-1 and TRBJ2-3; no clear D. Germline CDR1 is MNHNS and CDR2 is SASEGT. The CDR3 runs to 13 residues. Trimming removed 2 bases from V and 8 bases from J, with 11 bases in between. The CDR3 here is CASSEPQILTQYF. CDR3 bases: TGTGCCAGCAGTGAACCTCAGATTCTTACGCAGTATTTT.

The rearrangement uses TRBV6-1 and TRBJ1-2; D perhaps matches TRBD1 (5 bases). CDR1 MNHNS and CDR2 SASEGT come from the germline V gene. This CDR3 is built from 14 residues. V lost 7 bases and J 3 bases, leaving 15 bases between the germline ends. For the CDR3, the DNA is TGTGCCAGCATACGAGGGAGAGGGGACTATGGCTACACCTTC. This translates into CASIRGRGDYGYTF.

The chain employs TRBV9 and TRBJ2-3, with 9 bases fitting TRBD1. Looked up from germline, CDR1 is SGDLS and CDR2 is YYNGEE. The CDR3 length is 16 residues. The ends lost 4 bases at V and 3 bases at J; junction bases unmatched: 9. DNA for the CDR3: TGTGCCAGCAGCTTCGCCTCGACAGGGGGGACAGATACGCAGTATTTT. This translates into CASSFASTGGTDTQYF.

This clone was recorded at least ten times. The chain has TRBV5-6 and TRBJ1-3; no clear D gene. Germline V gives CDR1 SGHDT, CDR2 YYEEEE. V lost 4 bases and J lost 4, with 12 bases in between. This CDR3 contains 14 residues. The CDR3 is CASSLPGSGNTIYF. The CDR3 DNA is TGTGCCAGCAGCCTCCCGGGGAGCGGAAACACCATATATTTT.

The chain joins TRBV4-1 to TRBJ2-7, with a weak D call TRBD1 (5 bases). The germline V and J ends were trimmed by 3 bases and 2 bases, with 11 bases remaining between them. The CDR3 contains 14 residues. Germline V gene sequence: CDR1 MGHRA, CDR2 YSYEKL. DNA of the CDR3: TGCGCCAGCAGCCACCCGACAGCAACCTACGAGCAGTACTTC. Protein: CASSHPTATYEQYF.

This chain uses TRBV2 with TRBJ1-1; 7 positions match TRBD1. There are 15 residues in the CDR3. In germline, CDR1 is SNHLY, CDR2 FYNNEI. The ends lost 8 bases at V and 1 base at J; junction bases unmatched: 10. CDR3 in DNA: TGTGCCAGCGCAGTACAGGGGCTGGGGAACACTGAAGCTTTCTTT. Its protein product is CASAVQGLGNTEAFF.

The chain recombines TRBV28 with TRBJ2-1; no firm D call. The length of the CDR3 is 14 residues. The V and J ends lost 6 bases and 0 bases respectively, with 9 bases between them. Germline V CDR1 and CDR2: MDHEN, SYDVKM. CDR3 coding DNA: TGTGCCAGCAGCCCCCGCTTCTCCTACAATGAGCAGTTCTTC. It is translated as CASSPRFSYNEQFF.

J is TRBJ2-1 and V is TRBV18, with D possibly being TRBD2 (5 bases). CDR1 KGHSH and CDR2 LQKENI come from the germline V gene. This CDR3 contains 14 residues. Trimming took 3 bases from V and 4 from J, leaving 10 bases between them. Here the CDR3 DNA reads TGTGCCAGCTCACCCGGGGTCCGTTACAATGAGCAGTTCTTC. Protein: CASSPGVRYNEQFF.

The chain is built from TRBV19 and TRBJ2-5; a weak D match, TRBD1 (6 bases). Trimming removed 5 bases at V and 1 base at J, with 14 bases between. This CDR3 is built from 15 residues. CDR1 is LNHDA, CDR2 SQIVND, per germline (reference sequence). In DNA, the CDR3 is TGTGCCAGTAGTTCTACAGGGAACTTCCAAGAGACCCAGTACTTC. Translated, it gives CASSSTGNFQETQYF.

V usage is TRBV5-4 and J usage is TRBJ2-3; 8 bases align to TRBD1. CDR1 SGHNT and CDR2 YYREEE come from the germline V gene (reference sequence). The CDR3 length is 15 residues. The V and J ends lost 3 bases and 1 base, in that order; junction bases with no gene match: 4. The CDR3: CASSSPGQGTDTQYF. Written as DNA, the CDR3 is TGTGCCAGCAGCTCCCCGGGACAGGGCACAGATACGCAGTATTTT.

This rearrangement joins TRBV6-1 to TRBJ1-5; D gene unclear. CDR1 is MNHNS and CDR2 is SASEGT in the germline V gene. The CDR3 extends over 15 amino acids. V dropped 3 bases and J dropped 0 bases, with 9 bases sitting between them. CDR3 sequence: CASSEQNHSNQPQHF. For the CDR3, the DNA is TGTGCCAGCAGTGAGCAGAACCATAGCAATCAGCCCCAGCATTTT.

The CDR3 nucleotides are TGTGCCAGCAGCCCGCTCCGGCTAGTCGCAGATACGCAGTATTTT. Its protein product is CASSPLRLVADTQYF. The rearrangement uses TRBV7-2 and TRBJ2-3; D not resolved. The CDR3 contains 15 residues. Germline CDR1 is SGHTA and CDR2 is FQGNSA. V lost 5 bases and J 4 bases, leaving 16 bases between the germline ends.

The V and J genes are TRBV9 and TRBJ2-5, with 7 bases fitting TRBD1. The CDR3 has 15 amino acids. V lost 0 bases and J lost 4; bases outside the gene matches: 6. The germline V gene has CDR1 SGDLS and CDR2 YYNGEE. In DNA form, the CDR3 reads TGTGCCAGCAGCGTAGAAGGGGGCGGAAGAGAGACCCAGTACTTC. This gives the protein CASSVEGGGRETQYF.

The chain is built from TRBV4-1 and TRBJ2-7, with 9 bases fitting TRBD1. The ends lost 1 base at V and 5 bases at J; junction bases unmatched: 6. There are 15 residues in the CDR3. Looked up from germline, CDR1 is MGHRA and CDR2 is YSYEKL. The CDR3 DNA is TGCGCCAGCAGCCAAGGGGGGACAGGGACCCACGAGCAGTACTTC. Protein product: CASSQGGTGTHEQYF.

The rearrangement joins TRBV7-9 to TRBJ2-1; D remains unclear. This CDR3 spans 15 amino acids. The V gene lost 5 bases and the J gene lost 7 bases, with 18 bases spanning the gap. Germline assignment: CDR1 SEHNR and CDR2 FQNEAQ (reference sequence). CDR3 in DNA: TGTGCCAGCAGCCCCAAGCTCCGGGTAGGGAATGAGCAGTTCTTC. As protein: CASSPKLRVGNEQFF.

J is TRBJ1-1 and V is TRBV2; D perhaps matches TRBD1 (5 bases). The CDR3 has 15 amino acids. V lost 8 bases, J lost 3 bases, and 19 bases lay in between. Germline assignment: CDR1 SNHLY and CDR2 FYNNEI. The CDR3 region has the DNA TGTGCCAGCCTCCGGGACGAGGGTAGGGACACTGAAGCTTTCTTT. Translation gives CASLRDEGRDTEAFF.